Presented here are 14 T cell receptor beta chains from one specimen sequenced in a study of T-cell reconstitution after alpha-beta-depleted transplantation in children (dated by TCRdb to 2016 to 2018). The treatment or condition label, as the study defines it: allogeneic hematopoietic cell transplantation with graft depleted of TCRalphabeta T cells and CD19 B cells. Library prep was done by PCR. The sequencing machine was an Illumina HiSeq 2500. TCR library preparation used molecular barcoding, with unique molecular identifiers applied to normalize quantification of the TCRbeta repertoire. TCRdb trimmed the raw reads at Q25, called clones with MiXCR and kept productive beta chains. Merged by CDR3 protein, the rows form single entries marked with the most common genes and DNA. This sample is represented by about 830,000 distinct CDR3 sequences; approximately 15% of them were singletons. Around 5.3% of the sample comes from the top ten.

Sequences were derived from PBMCs, mostly from graft donor cells, sampled 360 days after TCRalphabeta/CD19-depleted stem cell transplant. The receptors here all came from a male patient younger than 18 who had a stem cell transplant for acute lymphoblastic leukemia, so the T cells may come from the graft donor.

CDR3 in DNA: TGCGCCAGCAGCTCCGGAACCGGGACCCTTTACGAGCAGTACTTC. Translating gives CASSSGTGTLYEQYF. The genes are TRBV5-1 and TRBJ2-7, with D perhaps matching TRBD1 or TRBD2 (5 bases each). The CDR3 has 15 amino acids. V lost 3 bases to trimming and J lost 4 bases, with 17 bases between them. Germline V gene lookup returns CDR1 SGHRS and CDR2 YFSETQ.

This clonotype showed up just a few times. The chain recombines TRBV12-3 or TRBV12-4 with TRBJ1-1; D not resolved. There are 13 residues in the CDR3. V was shortened by 6 bases and J by 2 bases, with 10 bases between the two germline ends. DNA for the CDR3: TGTGCCAGCAGGGCGGCCGGCAACACTGAAGCTTTCTTT. It codes for CASRAAGNTEAFF.

The table lists this clonotype with a few counts. The V and J genes are TRBV12-3 or TRBV12-4 and TRBJ2-7, with D tentatively TRBD1 (5 bases). The CDR3 is 15 residues long. V gave up 0 bases and J gave up 2 bases, with 11 bases separating them. CDR3 sequence (DNA): TGTGCCAGCAGTTTAGCACTGGGGCCTGCCTACGAGCAGTACTTC. Protein sequence: CASSLALGPAYEQYF.

The J gene is TRBJ2-1, the V gene TRBV5-1; tentative D call: TRBD2 (5 bases). CDR3 length: 19 residues. The V end lost 0 bases, the J end lost 4 bases, and 23 bases lay between the germline ends. Looked up from germline, CDR1 is SGHRS and CDR2 is YFSETQ. This CDR3 reads CASSLEVEKWRSRYNEQFF. CDR3 nucleotides: TGCGCCAGCAGCTTGGAGGTTGAGAAATGGAGGAGCCGTTACAATGAGCAGTTCTTC.

This clonotype came up a few times. The chain carries TRBV29-1 and TRBJ2-3, with TRBD1 as a possible D gene (8 bases). Trimming shortened V by 7 bases and J by 4 bases, and 21 bases separated the two germline ends. Looked up from germline, CDR1 is SQVTM and CDR2 is ANQGSEA. The CDR3 contains 15 residues. DNA for the CDR3: TGCAGCGGTCTGCGACAGGGGAGGGCTCCAGATACGCAGTATTTT. This encodes CSGLRQGRAPDTQYF.

This clonotype was found a few times. V usage is TRBV2 and J usage is TRBJ2-3; D is perhaps TRBD2 (6 bases). Germline lookup yields CDR1 SNHLY and CDR2 FYNNEI. The ends were cut back, 9 bases at V and 2 bases at J, with 9 bases in the middle. There are 12 residues in the CDR3. CDR3 nucleotide sequence: TGTGCCAGAGGACTACCCACAGATACGCAGTATTTT. As protein: CARGLPTDTQYF. The complete variable domain, with remaining parts taken from reference TRBV2 and TRBJ2-3, reads EPEVTQTPSHQVTQMGQEVILRCVPISNHLYFYWYRQILGQKVEFLVSFYNNEISEKSEIFDDQFSVERPDGSNFTLKIRSTKLEDSAMYFCARGLPTDTQYFGPGTRLTVL.

This clonotype occurred many times. J is TRBJ2-1 and V is TRBV15; D is uncertain. Germline-derived CDR1 and CDR2 are LNHNV and YYDKDF (reference sequence). This CDR3 contains 14 residues. The germline V and J ends were trimmed by 0 bases and 10 bases, with 13 bases remaining between them. This chain's CDR3 is CATSREGSPSEQFF. In DNA form, the CDR3 reads TGTGCCACCAGCAGAGAGGGCTCACCATCCGAGCAGTTCTTC.

The chain is built from TRBV5-1 and TRBJ2-5; 12 bases are shared with TRBD2. V trimming: 2 bases; J trimming: 5 bases; junction bases outside the gene matches: 16. This CDR3 is 19 amino acids long. The germline gives CDR1 SGHRS, CDR2 YFSETQ. Here the CDR3 reads CASSFWARLAGDREETQYF. The CDR3 DNA reads TGCGCCAGCAGCTTCTGGGCTCGACTAGCGGGAGATCGGGAGGAGACCCAGTACTTC.

Many counts were recorded for this clonotype. The rearrangement joins TRBV6-5 to TRBJ2-7; the D gene could be TRBD1 or TRBD2 (5 bases each). This CDR3 is 14 amino acids long. Trimming removed 2 bases from V and 2 bases from J, with 10 bases in between. Germline CDR1 and CDR2: MNHEY and SVGAGI. The CDR3 DNA reads as TGTGCCAGCAGTTACGAGGGGATGACCTACGAGCAGTACTTC. It yields the protein CASSYEGMTYEQYF.

This chain links TRBV5-1 with TRBJ2-5; the match to TRBD1 covers 7 bases. V lost 0 bases, J lost 4 bases, and 9 bases stayed unmatched. CDR3 length equals 16 residues. CDR1 SGHRS and CDR2 YFSETQ come from the germline V gene. Written as DNA, the CDR3 is TGCGCCAGCAGCTTGGGGTTTACAGGGGCAGTAGAGACCCAGTACTTC. As protein: CASSLGFTGAVETQYF.

This clonotype was counted only a few times. The chain recombines TRBV6-2 or TRBV6-3 with TRBJ2-1; 8 bases map to TRBD1. The length of the CDR3 is 15 residues. With 6 bases clipped from V and 3 bases from J, the junction kept 7 bases outside the gene matches. CDR1 MNHEY and CDR2 SVGEGT come from the germline V gene. DNA for the CDR3: TGTGCCAGCAGGCGACAGGGGCGCCGCTACAATGAGCAGTTCTTC. It codes for CASRRQGRRYNEQFF.

This chain uses TRBV20-1 with TRBJ1-1, with D uncertain. V lost 7 bases and J lost 3, with 12 bases in between. The CDR3 covers 12 residues. Germline V gives CDR1 DFQATT, CDR2 SNEGSKA (reference sequence). The CDR3: CSVLKRDTEAFF. The DNA for the CDR3 is TGCAGTGTTTTGAAACGGGACACTGAAGCTTTCTTT.

The chain employs TRBV27 and TRBJ1-2; D remains ambiguous. The V end was cut by 4 bases, the J end by 5 bases, with 8 bases between. Germline V lookup: CDR1 MNHEY, CDR2 SMNVEV (reference sequence). The length of the CDR3 is 12 residues. CDR3 in DNA: TGTGCCAGCAGTTCTACCCCTTATGGCTACACCTTC. It encodes CASSSTPYGYTF.

This clonotype appeared once. The chain uses TRBV12-3 or TRBV12-4 and TRBJ2-3, with unresolved D. Trimming cost V 5 bases and J 6 bases, with 21 bases left between them. The length of the CDR3 is 16 residues. The CDR3 is CASSLPFSQGLDTQYF. The CDR3 DNA follows: TGTGCCAGCAGTCTGCCGTTTAGTCAAGGGTTGGATACGCAGTATTTT.